These 17 T cell receptor beta chains were all obtained from the same sample, sequenced in a study of blood T cells in healthy people across ages. Through a sample-barcoded 5' primer and a J-beta primer mix, a second PCR was run for roughly 7 to 12 cycles. In TCRdb, the 5' RACE reads were re-called with MiXCR into one record per CDR3 protein. The top ten hold around 37% of the sample, which has about 640,000 distinct CDR3 sequences, 45% to 65% seen once. Material: blood. The receptor set was obtained from a man between 60 and 75 years old in good health.

J is TRBJ1-1 and V is TRBV6-2 or TRBV6-3; D call uncertain. The CDR3 loop spans 13 amino acids. Germline values: CDR1 MNHEY, CDR2 SVGEGT. Trimming took off 0 bases at V and 8 bases at J, with 10 bases between the two ends. For the CDR3, the DNA is TGTGCCAGCAGTTACTCTAGGCGACAAGAAGCTTTCTTT. This translates into CASSYSRRQEAFF.

This clonotype was observed at least ten times. V gene TRBV12-3 or TRBV12-4 combines with J gene TRBJ2-1; no clear D gene. Trimming shortened V by 3 bases and J by 0 bases, and 6 bases separated the two germline ends. The CDR3 has 14 amino acids. CDR3 in DNA: TGTGCCAGCAGTTTCCCCTCCTCCTACAATGAGCAGTTCTTC. Protein: CASSFPSSYNEQFF.

Only one count was recorded for this clonotype. The genes are TRBV5-1 and TRBJ2-3; D is unclear. This CDR3 has 16 amino acids. Deletions cut 2 bases from V and 3 bases from J, with 16 bases between. CDR1 is SGHRS, CDR2 YFSETQ, per germline. The CDR3 protein is CASSFSGRATTDTQYF. The CDR3 region has the DNA TGCGCCAGCAGCTTTTCCGGAAGGGCCACGACAGATACGCAGTATTTT.

This chain connects TRBV7-2 to TRBJ1-2, with 7 nucleotides matching TRBD1. Germline CDR1 SGHTA, CDR2 FQGNSA. Germline trimming cut 2 bases from V and 3 bases from J; bases unmatched to any gene: 12. CDR3 length equals 17 residues. CDR3 DNA: TGTGCCAGCAGCTTAACCCCCCGACAGGGAGGGGACTATGGCTACACCTTC. It encodes CASSLTPRQGGDYGYTF.

This clonotype was recorded a few times. The chain carries TRBV5-1 and TRBJ1-4; D uncertain. The germline gives CDR1 SGHRS, CDR2 YFSETQ. V lost 2 bases, J lost 5 bases, and 10 bases lay in between. This CDR3 comprises 14 residues. The CDR3 nucleotides are TGCGCCAGCAGCTTCCTGGGCCAGAATGAAAAACTGTTTTTT. Its protein is CASSFLGQNEKLFF.

The chain has TRBV7-2 and TRBJ2-2; D remains ambiguous. V lost 1 base, J lost 4 bases, and 4 bases lay in between. Germline V CDR1 and CDR2: SGHTA, FQGNSA. This CDR3 comprises 13 residues. The CDR3 nucleotides read TGTGCCAGCAGCTTAGTCCCCACCGGGGAGCTGTTTTTT. This codes for CASSLVPTGELFF.

The chain employs TRBV7-8 and TRBJ2-5, with 12 bases aligning to TRBD2. The CDR3 is 17 amino acids. Germline V CDR1 and CDR2: SGHVS, FQNEAQ. V dropped 5 bases and J dropped 1; count of bases not matched to a gene: 8. CDR3 sequence: CASSTRTSGVFQETQYF. CDR3 nucleotides: TGTGCCAGCAGCACACGGACTAGCGGGGTGTTCCAAGAGACCCAGTACTTC.

The chain joins TRBV7-2 to TRBJ2-3; TRBD2 aligns across 11 bases. The length of the CDR3 is 16 residues. Germline V lookup: CDR1 SGHTA, CDR2 FQGNSA. J lost 4 bases, V lost 5 bases, and 8 bases had no gene match. The CDR3 region has the DNA TGTGCCAGCAGCCCTCGACTAGCGGGGAGGGCAGATACGCAGTATTTT. It yields the protein CASSPRLAGRADTQYF.

The chain recombines TRBV18 with TRBJ2-4; D unclear. Between the trimmed V and J ends, which lost 0 bases and 6 bases, there was a span of 9 bases. Per germline, CDR1 KGHSH and CDR2 LQKENI. The CDR3 runs 14 residues. CDR3 protein: CASSPPSDRNIQYF. CDR3 nucleotides: TGTGCCAGCTCACCACCCAGTGACCGAAACATTCAGTACTTC.

This chain links TRBV6-5 with TRBJ2-4; weak D call: TRBD1 (6 bases). The J call is in doubt because the DNA end fits TRBJ2-7 better. The germline V gene encodes CDR1 MNHEY and CDR2 SVGAGI. This CDR3 has 14 amino acids. CDR3 sequence reads: CASSEQGRPYEQYF. The CDR3 DNA follows: TGTGCCAGCAGCGAACAGGGTCGTCCCTACGAGCAGTACTTC.

This clonotype was seen a few times. CDR3 coding DNA: TGTGCCACCAGCAGAGGACGGGGGGAACACGAGACCCAGTACTTC. It is translated as CATSRGRGEHETQYF. The rearrangement joins TRBV15 to TRBJ2-5, with 7 bases that match TRBD2. The CDR3 consists of 15 residues. Per germline, CDR1 LNHNV and CDR2 YYDKDF (reference sequence). The J segment lost 5 bases and the V segment lost 1 base, leaving 7 bases of the junction unmatched.

A few counts support this clonotype. The rearrangement links TRBV12-3 or TRBV12-4 to TRBJ2-3, with D perhaps given as TRBD1 or TRBD2 (5 bases each). V lost 6 bases and J lost 4, with 11 bases in between. CDR3 size: 13 residues. CDR3 residues: CASSRQGPDTQYF. The CDR3 nucleotides are TGTGCCAGCAGCCGTCAGGGACCAGATACGCAGTATTTT.

V usage is TRBV20-1 and J usage is TRBJ2-1; no firm D call. Between the trimmed V and J ends, which lost 3 bases and 0 bases, there was a span of 9 bases. Per germline, CDR1 DFQATT and CDR2 SNEGSKA (reference sequence). CDR3 length: 14 residues. CDR3 nucleotides: TGCAGTGCTAGGACTTATAGCTCCTACAATGAGCAGTTCTTC. Translating gives CSARTYSSYNEQFF.

This chain links TRBV4-1 with TRBJ2-4; the match to TRBD2 covers 7 bases. The DNA end lines up better with TRBJ2-7; the J call may be wrong. CDR3 length equals 15 residues. Looked up from germline, CDR1 is MGHRA and CDR2 is YSYEKL. CDR3 sequence reads: CASSSRGVNDYEQYF. The CDR3 region has the DNA TGCGCCAGCAGCAGTCGGGGGGTGAATGATTACGAGCAGTACTTC.

This clonotype was observed a few times. This sequence joins TRBV3-1 and TRBJ2-4; tentatively, D is TRBD1 or TRBD2 (6 bases each). Germline CDR1 is LGHDT and CDR2 is YNNKEL (reference sequence). Trimming stripped 1 base from V and 13 bases from J, with 17 bases between. This CDR3 is 14 amino acids long. The CDR3 loop is CASSQVLGGPEQYF. CDR3 nucleotides: TGTGCCAGCAGCCAAGTCCTTGGGGGGCCTGAGCAGTACTTC.

This chain joins TRBV20-1 and TRBJ1-5; TRBD1 matches 8 bases. Germline V gene sequence: CDR1 DFQATT, CDR2 SNEGSKA (reference sequence). This CDR3 is built from 14 residues. With 6 bases clipped from V and 3 bases from J, the junction kept 7 bases outside the gene matches. CDR3 residues: CSAPRTGNNQPQHF. The CDR3 DNA is TGCAGTGCACCCCGGACAGGGAACAATCAGCCCCAGCATTTT.

This clonotype appeared a few times. This rearrangement joins TRBV7-2 to TRBJ1-1; no clear D gene. The CDR3 is made up of 14 amino acids. The germline gives CDR1 SGHTA, CDR2 FQGNSA. Trimming shortened V by 4 bases and J by 0 bases, and 9 bases separated the two germline ends. The CDR3 DNA sequence: TGTGCCAGCAGCTCCAGACCCATGAACACTGAAGCTTTCTTT. It is translated as CASSSRPMNTEAFF.